This TCR beta chain was found in a study of memory CD4+ T cells and cytomegalovirus serostatus. Here immunoSEQ multiplex PCR was the method, and the copy in TCRdb shows in-frame clones only, minus some. The sample yields some 49,000 clones, around 78% seen once. The sort gate was single viable CD3+CD4+CD8-CD45RO+ cells for memory CD4+ T cells. The CDR3 sequence is 16 residues long. V lost 5 bases to trimming and J lost 1 base, with 16 bases between them. Germline CDR1 reads LGHNA; CDR2 reads YSLEER. This receptor was obtained from an adult in good health and CMV-seronegative. Sequencing input: memory CD4+ T cells from blood. The chain recombines TRBV4-3 with TRBJ2-3; TRBD2 is a possible D gene (7 bases). CDR3 DNA sequence: TGCGCCAGCAGCTTTTCGGGGGGCTCCGGCACAGATACGCAGTATTTT. Translated: CASSFSGGSGTDTQYF.